The TCR beta chain described here comes from a study of neurological immune-mediated disorders. Study-level findings and limits: It was the repertoires of 18 of 34 multiple sclerosis patients that phylogenetic grouping placed in one related-CDR3 cluster, which is a possible signature. With the multiple sclerosis repertoire cluster, neither clinical nor MRI features showed any association. No expanded-clone CDR3 amino acid sequence recurred across subjects, suggesting private TCR-beta repertoires.

Over 160 million TCR-beta sequences (from 15-18 subjects) were yielded by each sequencing run. Via MiXCR, TCRdb re-called the 5' RACE reads, giving one row per CDR3 protein. The table records about 62,000 distinct CDR3 sequences, less than 4% of them present only once. This clonotype was observed at least ten times. Its specificity is not known. V dropped 1 base and J dropped 14 bases, with 15 bases sitting between them. Per the germline V gene, CDR1 is LNHNV and CDR2 is YYDKDF (reference sequence). This CDR3 region has 13 residues. This TCR was sampled from a woman aged 50 to 60 with multiple sclerosis. This chain connects TRBV15 to TRBJ2-1; a possible D gene is TRBD2 (6 bases). Sequencing was performed on PBMCs. The CDR3 sequence is CATSRAFTGAEFF. The CDR3 DNA is TGTGCCACCAGCAGAGCATTTACGGGAGCGGAGTTCTTC.